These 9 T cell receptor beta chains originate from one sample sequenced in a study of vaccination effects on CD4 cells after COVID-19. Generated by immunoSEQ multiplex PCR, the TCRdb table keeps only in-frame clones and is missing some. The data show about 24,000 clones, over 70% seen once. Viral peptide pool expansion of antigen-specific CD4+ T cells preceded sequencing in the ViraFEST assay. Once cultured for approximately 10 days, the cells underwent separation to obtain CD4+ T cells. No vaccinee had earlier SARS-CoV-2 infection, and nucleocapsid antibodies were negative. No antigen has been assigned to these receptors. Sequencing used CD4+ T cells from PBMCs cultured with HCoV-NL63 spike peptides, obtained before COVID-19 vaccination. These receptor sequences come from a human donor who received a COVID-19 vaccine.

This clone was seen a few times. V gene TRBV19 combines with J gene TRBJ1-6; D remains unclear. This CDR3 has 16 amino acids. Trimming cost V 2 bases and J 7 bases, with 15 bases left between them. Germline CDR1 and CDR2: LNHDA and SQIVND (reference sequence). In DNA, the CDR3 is TGTGCCAGTAGTATAAAGGCAGGATACCGCAATTCACCCCTCCACTTT. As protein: CASSIKAGYRNSPLHF. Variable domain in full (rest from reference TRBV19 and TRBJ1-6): DGGITQSPKYLFRKEGQNVTLSCEQNLNHDAMYWYRQDPGQGLRLIYYSQIVNDFQKGDIAEGYSVSREKKESFPLTVTSAQKNPTAFYLCASSIKAGYRNSPLHFGNGTRLTVT.

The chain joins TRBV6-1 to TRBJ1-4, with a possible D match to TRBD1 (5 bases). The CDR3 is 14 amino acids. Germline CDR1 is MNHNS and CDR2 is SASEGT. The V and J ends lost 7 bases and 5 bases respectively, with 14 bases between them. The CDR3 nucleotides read TGTGCCAGCACCCCCGGGACGGGAAATGAAAAACTGTTTTTT. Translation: CASTPGTGNEKLFF.

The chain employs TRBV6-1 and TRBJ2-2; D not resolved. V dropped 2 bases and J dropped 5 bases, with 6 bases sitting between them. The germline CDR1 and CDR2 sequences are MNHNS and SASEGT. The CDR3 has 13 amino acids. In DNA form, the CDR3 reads TGTGCCAGCAGTGAAACGGGTACCGGGGAGCTGTTTTTT. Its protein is CASSETGTGELFF.

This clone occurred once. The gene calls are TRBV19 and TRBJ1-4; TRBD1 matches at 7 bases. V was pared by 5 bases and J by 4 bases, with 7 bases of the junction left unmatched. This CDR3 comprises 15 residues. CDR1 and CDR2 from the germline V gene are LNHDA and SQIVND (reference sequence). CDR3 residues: CASSVRQGLNEKLFF. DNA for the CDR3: TGTGCCAGTAGTGTCAGACAGGGACTTAATGAAAAACTGTTTTTT.

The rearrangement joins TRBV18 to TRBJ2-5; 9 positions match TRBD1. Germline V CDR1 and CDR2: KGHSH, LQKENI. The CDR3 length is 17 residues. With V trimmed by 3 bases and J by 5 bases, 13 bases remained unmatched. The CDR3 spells CASSPRLVTGGTETQYF. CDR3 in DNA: TGTGCCAGCTCACCCCGGCTCGTGACAGGGGGTACGGAGACCCAGTACTTC. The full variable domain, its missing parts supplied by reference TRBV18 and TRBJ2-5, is NAGVMQNPRHLVRRRGQEARLRCSPMKGHSHVYWYRQLPEEGLKFMVYLQKENIIDESGMPKERFSAEFPKEGPSILRIQQVVRGDSAAYFCASSPRLVTGGTETQYFGPGTRLLVL.

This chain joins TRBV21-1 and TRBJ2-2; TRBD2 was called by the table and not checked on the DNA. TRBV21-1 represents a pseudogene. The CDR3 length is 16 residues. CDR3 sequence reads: CASSKLGGGLGGELFF. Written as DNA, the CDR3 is TGTGCCAGCAGCAAATTGGGCGGGGGGCTTGGCGGGGAGCTGTTTTTT.

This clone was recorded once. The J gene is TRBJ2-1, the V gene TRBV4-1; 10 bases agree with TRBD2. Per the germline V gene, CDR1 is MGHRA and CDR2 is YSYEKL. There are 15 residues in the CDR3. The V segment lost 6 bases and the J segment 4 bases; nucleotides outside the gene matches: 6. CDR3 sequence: CASSGTSANYNEQFF. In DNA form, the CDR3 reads TGCGCCAGCAGTGGGACTAGCGCGAATTACAATGAGCAGTTCTTC.

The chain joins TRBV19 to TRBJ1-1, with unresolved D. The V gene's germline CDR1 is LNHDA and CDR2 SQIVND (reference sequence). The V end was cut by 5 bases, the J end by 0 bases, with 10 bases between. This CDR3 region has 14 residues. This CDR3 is CASSGLRVNTEAFF. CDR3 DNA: TGTGCCAGTAGTGGCCTTAGGGTGAACACTGAAGCTTTCTTT.

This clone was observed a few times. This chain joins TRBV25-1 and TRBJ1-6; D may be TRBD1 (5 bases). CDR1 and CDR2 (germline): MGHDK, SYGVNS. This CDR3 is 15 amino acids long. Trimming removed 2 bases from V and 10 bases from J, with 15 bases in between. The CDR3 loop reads CASSEDGGIGSPLHF. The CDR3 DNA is TGTGCCAGCAGTGAAGATGGGGGGATAGGATCACCCCTCCACTTT.